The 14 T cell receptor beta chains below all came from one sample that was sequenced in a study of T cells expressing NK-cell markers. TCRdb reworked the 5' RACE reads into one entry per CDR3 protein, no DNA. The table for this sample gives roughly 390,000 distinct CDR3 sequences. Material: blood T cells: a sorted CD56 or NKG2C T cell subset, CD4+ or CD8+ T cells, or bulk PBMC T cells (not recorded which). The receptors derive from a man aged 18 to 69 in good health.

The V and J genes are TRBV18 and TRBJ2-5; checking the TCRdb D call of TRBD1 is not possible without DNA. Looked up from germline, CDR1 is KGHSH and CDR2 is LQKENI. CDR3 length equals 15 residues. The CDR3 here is CASSPRQGQQETQYF.

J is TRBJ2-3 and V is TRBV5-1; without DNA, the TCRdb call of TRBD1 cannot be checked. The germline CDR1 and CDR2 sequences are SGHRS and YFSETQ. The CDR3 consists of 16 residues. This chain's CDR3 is CASSWKTGGFIDTQYF.

The CDR3 sequence is CASSPPGQGARFSGYTF. The chain carries TRBV7-9 and TRBJ1-2; with no DNA, the TCRdb D assignment of TRBD1 cannot be verified. Germline V gene data show CDR1 as SEHNR and CDR2 as FQNEAQ (reference sequence). The CDR3 has 17 amino acids.

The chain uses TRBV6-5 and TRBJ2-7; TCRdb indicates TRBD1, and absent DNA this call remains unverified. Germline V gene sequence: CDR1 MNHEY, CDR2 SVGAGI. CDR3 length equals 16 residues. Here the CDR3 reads CASSYSRAGNYYEQYF.

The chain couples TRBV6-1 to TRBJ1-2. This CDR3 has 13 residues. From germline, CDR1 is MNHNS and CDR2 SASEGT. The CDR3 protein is CASRRPTGPGYTF.

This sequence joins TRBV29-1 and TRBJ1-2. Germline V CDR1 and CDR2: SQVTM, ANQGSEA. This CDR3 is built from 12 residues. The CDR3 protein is CSVNGDRYGYTF.

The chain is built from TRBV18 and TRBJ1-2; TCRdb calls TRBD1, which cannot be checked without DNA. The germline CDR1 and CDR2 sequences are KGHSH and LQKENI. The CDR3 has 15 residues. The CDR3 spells CASSPLDGGSNGYTF.

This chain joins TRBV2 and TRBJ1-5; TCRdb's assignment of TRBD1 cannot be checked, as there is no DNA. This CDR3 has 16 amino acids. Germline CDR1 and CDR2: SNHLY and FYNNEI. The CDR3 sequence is CASSTQTGLLDQPQHF.

The CDR3: CSARETGGRSPLHF. The gene calls are TRBV20-1 and TRBJ1-6; TCRdb indicates TRBD1, and absent DNA this call remains unverified. Germline loops: CDR1 DFQATT, CDR2 SNEGSKA (reference sequence). The CDR3 is 14 residues long.

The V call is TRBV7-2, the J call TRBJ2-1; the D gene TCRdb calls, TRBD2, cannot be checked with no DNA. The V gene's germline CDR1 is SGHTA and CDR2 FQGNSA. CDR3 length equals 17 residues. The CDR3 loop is CASSFSVIAGGRNEQFF.

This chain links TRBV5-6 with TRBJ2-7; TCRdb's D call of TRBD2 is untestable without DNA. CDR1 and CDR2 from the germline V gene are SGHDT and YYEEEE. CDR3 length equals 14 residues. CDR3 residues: CASSLLGSIAEQYF.

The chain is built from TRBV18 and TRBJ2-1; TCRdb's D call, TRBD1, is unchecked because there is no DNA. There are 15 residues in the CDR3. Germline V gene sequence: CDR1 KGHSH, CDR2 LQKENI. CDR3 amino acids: CASSPIRQGIDLRFF.

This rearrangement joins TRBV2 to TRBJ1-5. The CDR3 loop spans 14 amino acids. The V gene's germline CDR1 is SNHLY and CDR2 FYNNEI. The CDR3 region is CASGGETAGQPQHF.

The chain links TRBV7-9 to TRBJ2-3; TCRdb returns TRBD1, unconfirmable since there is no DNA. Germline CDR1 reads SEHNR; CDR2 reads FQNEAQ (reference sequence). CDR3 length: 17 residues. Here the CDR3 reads CASSLALAGAHTDTQYF.